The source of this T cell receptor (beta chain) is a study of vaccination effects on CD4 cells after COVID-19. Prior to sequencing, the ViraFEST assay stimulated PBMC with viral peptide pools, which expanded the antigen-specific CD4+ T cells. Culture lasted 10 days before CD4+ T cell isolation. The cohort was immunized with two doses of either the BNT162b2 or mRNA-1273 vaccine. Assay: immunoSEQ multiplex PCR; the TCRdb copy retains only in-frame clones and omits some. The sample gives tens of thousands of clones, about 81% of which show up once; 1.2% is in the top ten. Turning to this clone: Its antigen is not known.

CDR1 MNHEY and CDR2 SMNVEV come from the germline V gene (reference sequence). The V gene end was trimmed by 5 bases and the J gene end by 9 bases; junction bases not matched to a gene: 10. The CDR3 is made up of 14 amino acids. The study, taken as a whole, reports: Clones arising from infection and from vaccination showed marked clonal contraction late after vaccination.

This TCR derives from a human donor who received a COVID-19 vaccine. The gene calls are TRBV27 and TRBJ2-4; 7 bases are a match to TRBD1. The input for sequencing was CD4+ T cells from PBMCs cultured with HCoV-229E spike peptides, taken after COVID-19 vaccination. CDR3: CASSRTGTVGIQYF. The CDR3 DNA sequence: TGTGCCAGCAGTAGGACCGGGACAGTCGGCATTCAGTACTTC.